The clone carrying this TCR beta chain was recorded once. This sample is drawn from a study of blood T cell repertoires in COVID-19. Across the study: The cDNA or gDNA used as material had been derived from T cells, B-cell-depleted T cells, or PBMCs.

The method was immunoSEQ multiplex PCR; TCRdb's version includes in-frame clones alone and lacks a portion of them. Of some 400,000 clones listed, around 91% were seen once; the top ten hold roughly 1.1%. CDR3 size: 15 residues. Germline assignment: CDR1 SGHTA and CDR2 FQGTGA. After removal of 4 bases from V and 2 bases from J, the junction contained 6 bases not matched to a gene. Participant ages covered roughly 18 to 89 years across 25 or so US areas. Cohort assignment relied on participant-reported clinical history. Recovered participants had two consecutive negative NP/OP PCR tests, healthcare professional clearance, or symptom resolution.

The receptor was derived from a man aged 25-45 years who had recovered from COVID-19. Input material: PBMCs or T cells enriched from blood (not recorded which). This sequence joins TRBV7-3 and TRBJ2-5; 8 nucleotides agree with TRBD1. The chain's CDR3 is CASSSGQGGQETQYF. The CDR3 nucleotides are TGTGCCAGCAGCTCTGGACAGGGTGGGCAAGAGACCCAGTACTTC. Based on the CDR3 plus reference TRBV7-3 and TRBJ2-5, the full variable domain is GAGVSQTPSNKVTEKGKYVELRCDPISGHTALYWYRQSLGQGPEFLIYFQGTGAADDSGLPNDRFFAVRPEGSVSTLKIQRTERGDSAVYLCASSSGQGGQETQYFGPGTRLLVL.